This TCR beta chain was sequenced during a study of human T cells and chemical hapten exposure. Study overall: An area of 2 cm by about 2.2 cm on upper inner arm skin received 2% DPC for sensitization. Findings and limits, study-wide: Donors had alopecia, so their immune response may differ from healthy people's.

Noted time point: pre-sensitization, week 0. The treatment was: therapeutic diphenylcyclopropenone sensitization with weekly scalp DPC. A word on this clonotype: What it recognizes is unknown.

TCRdb re-derived calls from the RACE reads in MiXCR, one entry per CDR3 protein. Of roughly 100,000 distinct CDR3 sequences listed, roughly 12% are singletons. The V gene's germline CDR1 is SGHRS and CDR2 YFSETQ. This CDR3 has 13 residues. V was cut by 0 bases and J by 5 bases, with 8 bases left in between. The V gene is TRBV5-1, the J gene TRBJ2-5; D not certain. This TCR derives from a woman aged 45 to 65 with alopecia areata. Some clones in this sample may be carry-over from other donors' samples. This sample comprised whole blood, obtained in connection with sensitization to the hapten diphenylcyclopropenone (DPC). The CDR3 DNA follows: TGCGCCAGCAGCTTGGCCGTGGGGGAGACCCAGTACTTC. Amino acids: CASSLAVGETQYF.